This is a list of T cell receptor beta chains from one sample in a study of OX40 agonist ivuxolimab in advanced cancers. Generated by immunoSEQ multiplex PCR, the TCRdb table keeps only in-frame clones and is missing some. The sample shows about 58,000 clones, about 76% of them seen only once. Here the sequenced sample was CD4+ or CD8+ T cells sorted from blood, taken in a trial of the OX40 agonist ivuxolimab. The receptors were gathered from an adult with an advanced solid tumor such as melanoma, head and neck, liver or kidney cancer. Each CDR3 is given with its conserved first and last residue. A D gene is named only where the DNA matches it firmly. Clone size is shown for a subset of rows, as once, few, many or a class of expanded clone.

clone_size,v_call,d_call,j_call,cdr3_nt,cdr3_aa
.,TRBV20-1,.,TRBJ1-2,TGCAGTGCAGGAGTGGTGGATGGCTACACCTTC,CSAGVVDGYTF
.,TRBV4-1,TRBD1,TRBJ1-2,TGCGCCAGCAGCCAGACGACAGGGGCGCAGGATGGCTACACCTTC,CASSQTTGAQDGYTF
.,TRBV18,TRBD2,TRBJ2-1,TGTGCCAGCTCACCAACCGGGACTAGCGGACTTTTACCATACAATGAGCAGTTCTTC,CASSPTGTSGLLPYNEQFF
.,TRBV5-4,TRBD1,TRBJ1-1,TGTGCCAGCAGCTTGGGGGACAGGAACACTGAAGCTTTCTTT,CASSLGDRNTEAFF
.,TRBV18,TRBD1,TRBJ2-7,TGTGCCAGCTCAGGGGACAGGGCGGGCGAGCAGTACTTC,CASSGDRAGEQYF
.,TRBV19,TRBD2,TRBJ2-7,TGTGCCAGTAGTACGGGACTAGCGGGGGCCAACTACGAGCAGTACTTC,CASSTGLAGANYEQYF
.,TRBV6-1,.,TRBJ1-1,TGTGCCAGCAGTGTCGGGGGCGCGAACACTGAAGCTTTCTTT,CASSVGGANTEAFF
.,TRBV13,.,TRBJ1-3,TGTGCCAGCAGCTTAAGCGGGATCTCTGGAAACACCATATATTTT,CASSLSGISGNTIYF
few,TRBV25-1,.,TRBJ2-2,TGTGCCAGCATGAGAAGGGACACCGGGGAGCTGTTTTTT,CASMRRDTGELFF
once,TRBV28,.,TRBJ1-3,TGTGCCAGCAGCGGGACACTCCGATACTCTGGAAACACCATATATTTT,CASSGTLRYSGNTIYF
few,TRBV11-2,.,TRBJ2-3,TGTGCCAGCAGACTTGGACCTCTTCGGGATACGCAGTATTTT,CASRLGPLRDTQYF